A single T cell receptor (beta chain) is shown here with its context. Sequencing was performed with immunoSEQ multiplex PCR; in TCRdb, only in-frame clones are kept and a portion is missing. The table has about 97,000 clones, less than 90% seen once; the top ten hold 16%. The CDR3 totals 14 residues. The germline V gene encodes CDR1 SGHAT and CDR2 FQNNGV. The V gene lost 3 bases and the J gene lost 0 bases, with 5 bases spanning the gap. The sample originates from a study of T cell responses to AZD1222 COVID-19 vaccine. The sequence was collected from an adult in good health. The V gene is TRBV11-2, the J gene TRBJ1-4; D is unresolved. The sample consisted of peripheral blood, taken on day 0 of AZD1222 vaccination. The CDR3 loop is CASSLQATNEKLFF. The CDR3 DNA sequence: TGTGCCAGCAGCTTGCAGGCAACTAATGAAAAACTGTTTTTT. Full variable domain (remainder filled in from reference TRBV11-2 and TRBJ1-4): EAGVAQSPRYKIIEKRQSVAFWCNPISGHATLYWYQQILGQGPKLLIQFQNNGVVDDSQLPKDRFSAERLKGVDSTLKIQPAKLEDSAVYLCASSLQATNEKLFFGSGTQLSVL.